This T cell receptor beta chain comes out of a study of OX40 agonist ivuxolimab in advanced cancers. Assay: immunoSEQ multiplex PCR; the TCRdb copy retains only in-frame clones and omits some. This table has about 84,000 clones, roughly 80% appearing once. This CDR3 is built from 14 residues. Trimming took 7 bases from V and 4 from J; bases not matched to a gene: 9. From germline, CDR1 is SGHRS and CDR2 YFSETQ. The source is an adult with an advanced solid tumor such as melanoma, head and neck, liver or kidney cancer. The chain carries TRBV5-1 and TRBJ1-1; 8 positions agree with TRBD1. Sequencing was performed on CD4+ or CD8+ T cells sorted from blood, taken in a trial of the OX40 agonist ivuxolimab. The CDR3 loop is CASAKTGGITEAFF. CDR3 nucleotide sequence: TGCGCCAGCGCCAAAACAGGGGGGATCACTGAAGCTTTCTTT. Variable domain in full (rest from reference TRBV5-1 and TRBJ1-1): KAGVTQTPRYLIKTRGQQVTLSCSPISGHRSVSWYQQTPGQGLQFLFEYFSETQRNKGNFPGRFSGRQFSNSRSEMNVSTLELGDSALYLCASAKTGGITEAFFGQGTRLTVV.